This TCR beta chain came from a study of blood T cell repertoires in COVID-19. Donors were grouped by their self-reported clinical history. Original processing notes: Estimation of nucleated cell counts was performed using reference gene primer amplification. Produced via immunoSEQ multiplex PCR; TCRdb's table is partial and in-frame only. The V and J calls and clone size come from that table; D and trimming were worked out from the DNA. The sample includes about 210,000 clones, 75% to 90% of them seen just once. Germline V gene sequence: CDR1 SQVTM, CDR2 ANQGSEA. V lost 7 bases and J lost 3; bases outside the gene matches: 10. This CDR3 region has 14 residues.

Sequencing used PBMCs or T cells enriched from blood (not recorded which). The gene calls are TRBV29-1 and TRBJ1-2; 8 nucleotides line up with TRBD1. The TCR sequence derives from a man between 40 and 49 years old who had recovered from COVID-19. The CDR3 spells CSGGGQEGHYGYTF. The CDR3 nucleotides are TGCAGCGGAGGGGGACAGGAAGGGCACTATGGCTACACCTTC.